Sequencing of this TCR beta chain was carried out in a study of cytomegalovirus exposure and HLA in healthy donors. Study at large: Unique TCRs from HLA-typed donors, around 79 million of them, were held in an early data release. The study, taken as a whole, reports: The sole available immune exposure information was CMV serostatus.

This PCR relied on a set of 60 Vbeta primers and 13 Jbeta primers. Libraries were prepared by immunoSEQ multiplex PCR; TCRdb keeps only in-frame clonotypes and omits some of them. The sample carries 110,000 to 150,000 clones, approximately 84% recorded once. As concerns this clone: Its antigen is unknown.

The receptor comes from a woman aged 55-69 years in good health and CMV-seropositive. The specimen sequenced was PBMCs.

CDR3 sequence reads: CSVEGQGANEQYF. CDR3 in DNA: TGCAGCGTTGAGGGGCAGGGGGCCAACGAGCAGTACTTC. The V gene is TRBV29-1, the J gene TRBJ2-7; 8 bases match TRBD1. This CDR3 has 13 residues. Trimming took 3 bases from V and 5 from J; bases not matched to a gene: 6. The germline CDR1 and CDR2 sequences are SQVTM and ANQGSEA.